The 26 T cell receptor beta chains in this list originate from one sample, sequenced in a study of technical replicates of blood from a few donors. Method: immunoSEQ multiplex PCR; TCRdb's copy keeps in-frame clones and lacks some. The table shows 55,000 to 75,000 clones, with about 90% occurring only once. The sequenced material came from PBMCs. The receptors originated from a human donor in good health. Some clones in this sample may be carry-over from other donors' samples.

The CDR3 DNA sequence: TGTGCCAGCAGCCAAGTCAGTCTGAGCACAGATACGCAGTATTTT. It translates to CASSQVSLSTDTQYF. This sequence joins TRBV14 and TRBJ2-3; D is uncertain. V was trimmed by 1 base and J by 0 bases, leaving 8 bases between them. Germline assignment: CDR1 SGHDN and CDR2 FVKESK. This CDR3 has 15 amino acids. Full variable domain (missing parts from reference TRBV14 and TRBJ2-3): EAGVTQFPSHSVIEKGQTVTLRCDPISGHDNLYWYRRVMGKEIKFLLHFVKESKQDESGMPNNRFLAERTGGTYSTLKVQPAELEDSGVYFCASSQVSLSTDTQYFGPGTRLTVL.

The chain employs TRBV5-1 and TRBJ2-3; 10 bases match TRBD1. CDR1 SGHRS and CDR2 YFSETQ come from the germline V gene. The V and J ends lost 3 bases and 5 bases, in that order; junction bases with no gene match: 6. The CDR3 extends over 15 amino acids. The CDR3 DNA is TGCGCCAGCAGCTCGACAGGGGGCGCGGGAGATACGCAGTATTTT. Protein sequence: CASSSTGGAGDTQYF.

V is TRBV10-3 and J is TRBJ2-7; 9 bases match TRBD2. The CDR3 totals 13 residues. After removal of 11 bases from V and 4 bases from J, the junction contained 9 bases not matched to a gene. The germline CDR1 and CDR2 sequences are ENHRY and SYGVKD. The CDR3 here is CASSGREGYEQYF. CDR3 nucleotides: TGTGCCTCATCAGGGCGGGAGGGTTACGAGCAGTACTTC.

This clone has only a few counts. This chain links TRBV2 with TRBJ1-2; tentative D call: TRBD1 (6 bases). Germline V gives CDR1 SNHLY, CDR2 FYNNEI. This CDR3 comprises 13 residues. V was cut by 4 bases and J by 2 bases, with 8 bases left in between. The CDR3 coding sequence is TGTGCCAGCAGTGGACAGGCCAACTATGGCTACACCTTC. Protein: CASSGQANYGYTF.

The genes are TRBV5-8 and TRBJ2-5; D unresolved. Germline V gene data show CDR1 as SGHTS and CDR2 as YDEGEE. This CDR3 has 12 amino acids. V was pared by 0 bases and J by 5 bases, with 5 bases between. CDR3 region: CASSLASETQYF. For the CDR3, the DNA is TGTGCCAGCAGCTTGGCCTCGGAGACCCAGTACTTC.

CDR3 DNA: TGTGCTAGTGGTTCAGTCATTCCCTTGCGACTTACCTACGAGCAGTACTTC. It encodes CASGSVIPLRLTYEQYF. V and J are TRBV12-5 and TRBJ2-7; D is unresolved. Germline CDR1 reads LGHNT; CDR2 reads FRNRAP. The CDR3 covers 17 residues. Trimming left V 4 bases short and J 2 bases short, with 21 bases between.

This clone is a singleton in its sample. The gene calls are TRBV19 and TRBJ2-7; D uncertain. Germline V gene sequence: CDR1 LNHDA, CDR2 SQIVND (reference sequence). V gave up 8 bases and J gave up 2 bases, with 13 bases separating them. The CDR3 contains 13 residues. Written as DNA, the CDR3 is TGTGCCAGTTCCATGAACATGGCCTACGAGCAGTACTTC. Translation: CASSMNMAYEQYF.

This rearrangement joins TRBV4-3 to TRBJ2-3; 7 bases fit TRBD2. Germline V gives CDR1 LGHNA, CDR2 YSLEER. The CDR3 has 17 amino acids. J lost 4 bases, V lost 0 bases, and 10 bases had no gene match. CDR3 bases: TGCGCCAGCAGCCAAGATCAAGGCGGGAGCGGGGCAGATACGCAGTATTTT. The encoded protein is CASSQDQGGSGADTQYF.

The V gene is TRBV6-5, the J gene TRBJ2-2; 7 nucleotides match TRBD1. CDR1 is MNHEY and CDR2 is SVGAGI in the germline V gene. This CDR3 contains 16 residues. The J segment lost 1 base and the V segment lost 8 bases, leaving 10 bases of the junction unmatched. The CDR3, as DNA: TGTGCCAGCGGTTTTTTGACAGGGAGGAACACCGGGGAGCTGTTTTTT. This encodes CASGFLTGRNTGELFF.

V usage is TRBV7-3 and J usage is TRBJ2-3, with TRBD2 matching over 15 bases. V was pared by 0 bases and J by 6 bases, with 4 bases of the junction left unmatched. Germline V gene lookup returns CDR1 SGHTA and CDR2 FQGTGA. This CDR3 has 17 amino acids. CDR3: CASSLTGTSGGMDTQYF. DNA for the CDR3: TGTGCCAGCAGCTTAACAGGGACTAGCGGGGGGATGGATACGCAGTATTTT.

The J gene is TRBJ2-3, the V gene TRBV9; no reliable D call. CDR1 is SGDLS, CDR2 YYNGEE, per germline. Trimming removed 3 bases at V and 6 bases at J, with 11 bases between. The CDR3 extends over 13 amino acids. The CDR3 region is CASSDSPADTQYF. CDR3 DNA: TGTGCCAGCAGCGACTCCCCAGCGGATACGCAGTATTTT.

The V gene is TRBV19, the J gene TRBJ1-1; tentatively, D is TRBD1 (5 bases). The CDR3 covers 13 residues. V lost 3 bases to trimming and J lost 7 bases, with 12 bases between them. Germline CDR1 is LNHDA and CDR2 is SQIVND (reference sequence). The CDR3, as DNA: TGTGCCAGTAGTATTAGAAGGGGCGGTGAAGCTTTCTTT. Translating gives CASSIRRGGEAFF.

This chain uses TRBV7-2 with TRBJ2-7, with D possibly TRBD1 on 6 matching bases. This CDR3 has 15 residues. V was trimmed by 6 bases and J by 1 base, leaving 16 bases between them. The germline V gene encodes CDR1 SGHTA and CDR2 FQGNSA. The CDR3 sequence: CASRKGHLESYEQYF. DNA for the CDR3: TGTGCCAGCAGAAAGGGACATCTCGAATCCTACGAGCAGTACTTC.

The gene calls are TRBV11-2 and TRBJ2-2; possible D gene TRBD1, 5 bases. The CDR3 is 16 amino acids. Trimming left V 5 bases short and J 7 bases short, with 20 bases between. The germline gives CDR1 SGHAT, CDR2 FQNNGV. The CDR3 here is CASSPGTGFRVGELFF. Written as DNA, the CDR3 is TGTGCCAGCAGCCCCGGTACAGGCTTTAGGGTCGGGGAGCTGTTTTTT. Variable domain in full (rest from reference TRBV11-2 and TRBJ2-2): EAGVAQSPRYKIIEKRQSVAFWCNPISGHATLYWYQQILGQGPKLLIQFQNNGVVDDSQLPKDRFSAERLKGVDSTLKIQPAKLEDSAVYLCASSPGTGFRVGELFFGEGSRLTVL.

The chain carries TRBV27 and TRBJ1-2, with 10 bases lining up with TRBD1. This CDR3 is built from 16 residues. After removal of 6 bases from V and 4 bases from J, the junction contained 11 bases not matched to a gene. Germline V lookup: CDR1 MNHEY, CDR2 SMNVEV (reference sequence). The CDR3 nucleotides are TGTGCCAGCAGCCCTCAACCGGGACAGGGGCCCTATGGCTACACCTTC. Its translation is CASSPQPGQGPYGYTF.

The table lists this clone with a count of one. The chain uses TRBV6-5 and TRBJ1-1; 8 bases match TRBD1. CDR1 is MNHEY and CDR2 is SVGAGI in the germline V gene. V dropped 3 bases and J dropped 0; count of bases not matched to a gene: 3. The CDR3 has 15 amino acids. CDR3 sequence: CASSYRTGMNTEAFF. For the CDR3, the DNA is TGTGCCAGCAGTTATAGGACAGGGATGAACACTGAAGCTTTCTTT.

The J gene is TRBJ1-2, the V gene TRBV5-1; 7 nucleotides agree with TRBD1. The CDR3 covers 14 residues. J was trimmed by 5 bases and V by 4 bases; bases with no gene match: 8. Germline V CDR1 and CDR2: SGHRS, YFSETQ. The CDR3 coding sequence is TGCGCCAGCAGCGTCCGGGACAGAGGTTATGGCTACACCTTC. Its translation: CASSVRDRGYGYTF.

The chain couples TRBV7-8 to TRBJ1-1, with no clear D. The V end was cut by 1 base, the J end by 1 base, with 4 bases between. The CDR3 loop spans 13 amino acids. Germline lookup yields CDR1 SGHVS and CDR2 FQNEAQ. The CDR3 region is CASSLGRNTEAFF. In DNA, the CDR3 is TGTGCCAGCAGCTTAGGCAGGAACACTGAAGCTTTCTTT. The variable domain in full, with the rest retrieved from reference TRBV7-8 and TRBJ1-1, is GAGVSQSPRYKVAKRGQDVALRCDPISGHVSLFWYQQALGQGPEFLTYFQNEAQLDKSGLPSDRFFAERPEGSVSTLKIQRTQQEDSAVYLCASSLGRNTEAFFGQGTRLTVV.

The genes are TRBV10-3 and TRBJ2-2; no definite D call. The V end was cut by 2 bases, the J end by 0 bases, with 4 bases between. Looked up from germline, CDR1 is ENHRY and CDR2 is SYGVKD. This CDR3 comprises 14 residues. CDR3 sequence (DNA): TGTGCCATCAGTGAGCGTACGAACACCGGGGAGCTGTTTTTT. Its translation is CAISERTNTGELFF.

The CDR3 spells CASKEDRAAGYTF. CDR3 sequence (DNA): TGTGCCAGTAAAGAAGACAGGGCGGCTGGCTACACCTTC. This chain uses TRBV19 with TRBJ1-2; TRBD1 matches at 7 bases. CDR1 is LNHDA and CDR2 is SQIVND in the germline V gene (reference sequence). CDR3 length equals 13 residues. Trimming took 7 bases from V and 7 from J; bases not matched to a gene: 9. The entire variable domain, with the rest obtained from reference TRBV19 and TRBJ1-2, is as follows: DGGITQSPKYLFRKEGQNVTLSCEQNLNHDAMYWYRQDPGQGLRLIYYSQIVNDFQKGDIAEGYSVSREKKESFPLTVTSAQKNPTAFYLCASKEDRAAGYTFGSGTRLTVV.

The chain uses TRBV6-5 and TRBJ1-1, with D possibly TRBD1 on 6 matching bases. Germline V CDR1 and CDR2: MNHEY, SVGAGI. This CDR3 has 16 residues. V was cut by 0 bases and J by 3 bases, with 14 bases left in between. This CDR3 reads CASSYSYMRQDTEAFF. The CDR3 DNA is TGTGCCAGCAGTTACTCGTATATGAGACAGGACACTGAAGCTTTCTTT.

This chain uses TRBV4-3 with TRBJ2-7, with D possibly matching TRBD2 (6 bases). Germline assignment: CDR1 LGHNA and CDR2 YSLEER. The V end lost 4 bases, the J end lost 7 bases, and 17 bases lay between the germline ends. The CDR3 contains 14 residues. This CDR3 is CASSPTRLVREQYF. CDR3 DNA: TGCGCCAGCAGCCCGACGCGACTAGTCCGTGAGCAGTACTTC.

The DNA of the CDR3 is TGTGCCAGCAGTTTCCTCCTGGGCGGACTAGCACAAGAGACCCAGTACTTC. The encoded protein is CASSFLLGGLAQETQYF. The chain recombines TRBV27 with TRBJ2-5; 8 nucleotides line up with TRBD2. The CDR3 covers 17 residues. Per the germline V gene, CDR1 is MNHEY and CDR2 is SMNVEV (reference sequence). V lost 3 bases, J lost 2 bases, and 11 bases stayed unmatched.

This clone occurred once. This rearrangement joins TRBV27 to TRBJ2-7, with 9 bases identical to TRBD2. V shed 5 bases, J shed 3 bases, and the junction held 8 bases outside the gene matches. The CDR3 has 15 amino acids. Germline-derived CDR1 and CDR2 are MNHEY and SMNVEV (reference sequence). CDR3 loop: CASSQIAGDIYEQYF. CDR3 DNA: TGTGCCAGCAGTCAAATAGCGGGAGACATCTACGAGCAGTACTTC.

The chain has TRBV7-3 and TRBJ1-2; 9 positions agree with TRBD1. Germline V gene sequence: CDR1 SGHTA, CDR2 FQGTGA. There are 13 residues in the CDR3. J lost 8 bases, V lost 5 bases, and 6 bases had no gene match. CDR3 amino acids: CASSEGQGTGYTF. The CDR3 bases are TGTGCCAGCAGCGAGGGACAGGGTACCGGCTACACCTTC.

The rearrangement joins TRBV7-9 to TRBJ1-4; the match to TRBD1 covers 7 bases. This CDR3 region has 14 residues. V was pared by 1 base and J by 8 bases, with 4 bases of the junction left unmatched. The germline gives CDR1 SEHNR, CDR2 FQNEAQ (reference sequence). As DNA, the CDR3 is TGTGCCAGCAGCTTAGGAGGGGGCGAGGAAAAACTGTTTTTT. Protein: CASSLGGGEEKLFF.